This T cell receptor (beta chain) is drawn from a study of CD8 T cells in ankylosing spondylitis. Study results and caveats: Seven to nine highly homologous variants formed a TCR beta motif that appeared characteristic of ankylosing spondylitis blood. Enrichment of disease-linked clones was reportedly significant in matched ankylosing spondylitis synovial fluid.

A word on this clonotype: Antigen specificity is unknown.

Quantitative 5'-RACE with molecular barcodes generated TCR beta libraries. TCRdb itself ran the 5' RACE reads through MiXCR, one entry per CDR3 protein. Of 130,000 or so distinct CDR3 sequences listed, 6.5% to 9% are singletons. The J segment lost 1 base and the V segment lost 1 base, leaving 2 bases of the junction unmatched. The CDR3 consists of 16 residues. Germline V gene lookup returns CDR1 SGDLS and CDR2 YYNGEE. Sequenced input: blood, either unsorted or a sorted T cell fraction (not recorded which). The receptor comes from a male donor with ankylosing spondylitis or in good health (not recorded which). The chain recombines TRBV9 with TRBJ2-1, with 10 nucleotides matching TRBD2. The CDR3 here is CASSVLAGVSYNEQFF. The CDR3 DNA sequence: TGTGCCAGCAGCGTACTAGCGGGAGTGTCCTACAATGAGCAGTTCTTC. The full variable domain, in which reference TRBV9 and TRBJ2-1 provide the parts outside the CDR3, is DSGVTQTPKHLITATGQRVTLRCSPRSGDLSVYWYQQSLDQGLQFLIQYYNGEERAKGNILERFSAQQFPDLHSELNLSSLELGDSALYFCASSVLAGVSYNEQFFGPGTRLTVL.